The rows below give T cell receptor beta chains drawn from one sample of a study of T cell repertoires in cytomegalovirus infection. MiXCR was run by TCRdb on the reads, yielding one entry per CDR3 protein. The table lists approximately 1,000,000 distinct CDR3 sequences, under 40% of them singletons. No antigen has been identified for these receptors. The sequenced sample was cultured CD8+ T cells from PBMCs, obtained from culture after CMV antigen stimulation. The receptor set was obtained from a human donor in good health (CMV status not recorded). Some clones in this sample may be carry-over from other donors' samples. Both conserved end residues are part of each CDR3. The order of the fields is V gene, CDR3 protein.

TRBV15,CATSRFTGTGEETQYF
TRBV4-1,CASSRKGLDEKLFF
TRBV7-8,CASSYTPGLAGEEETQYF
TRBV7-7,CAILPGVAGELFF
TRBV12-3/TRBV12-4,CASSFLTGPASNQPQHF
TRBV7-8,CASSSTGNWNEQYF
TRBV27,CASRLAGASYEQYF
TRBV7-9,CASSLAQGGDSYEQYF
TRBV3-1,CASSQDKQGNYEQYF
TRBV7-9,CASSSRDGWNTEAFF
TRBV7-6,CASAGSRIYTF
TRBV10-3,CASISPGTGNTEAFF
TRBV5-1,CASSSPGHLNEQFF
TRBV6-1,CASGQGRTGANVLTF
TRBV6-5,CASRPDRGVYGYTF
TRBV12-3/TRBV12-4,CASSLIDEAFF
TRBV6-5,CASSYRGGNYNEQFF
TRBV5-4,CASSTRDRDNEQYF
TRBV7-9,CASSLAVRLWDQETQYF
TRBV7-8,CASSTGLAGGRYPGDTGELFF
TRBV27,CASRRRGAEAFF
TRBV7-8,CASSLPGRIGDTEAFF
TRBV6-5,CASSWTSTGDTEAFF
TRBV5-4,CASSLASQGPVHYGYTF
TRBV2,CASSARAESSYEQYF
TRBV9,CASSVADNYGYTF
TRBV4-1,CASSQSAGGTDTQYF
TRBV7-8,CVSSLGGLVFQFF
TRBV7-9,CASNPPTSGRSTDTQYF
TRBV10-3,CAISSLFSGDQAFF
TRBV29-1,CSVGQGTYNEQFF
TRBV11-1,CASSLARGTNTGELFF
TRBV28,CASSPTTTPNYGYTF
TRBV12-3/TRBV12-4,CASSYDSSGGLVSSYNEQFF
TRBV27,CASSFSRTGTDTQYF
TRBV4-1,CASSQDGGGEADTQYF
TRBV20-1,CSARDWEANEQFF
TRBV6-2/TRBV6-3,CASRTGTTNYKVREQFF
TRBV4-1,CASSPTGFVQPQHF
TRBV24-1,CATSSRGGLEEAFF
TRBV6-1,CASSEALRGMYTEAFF
TRBV29-1,CSVAQGLYNEQFF
TRBV27,CASSLSRGASATNEKLFF
TRBV11-3,CASSLDAPGNSLIYNEQFF
TRBV27,CASSLYPPGQGASGGYTF
TRBV7-8,CASSLGLVWEGAIYGYTF